This entry lists 21 T cell receptor beta chains sequenced from one sample in a study of blood T cell repertoires in COVID-19. Repertoires were generated with immunoSEQ multiplex PCR, while TCRdb's copy carries only in-frame clones and drops some. The data contain about 55,000 clones, around nine tenths of them singletons. Source material: peripheral blood. Receptors originate from a man between 60 and 75 years old with active COVID-19.

The rearrangement uses TRBV5-4 and TRBJ2-5, with D unresolved. The V end was cut by 0 bases, the J end by 4 bases, with 13 bases between. The CDR3 extends over 15 amino acids. Germline V gives CDR1 SGHNT, CDR2 YYREEE (reference sequence). In DNA form, the CDR3 reads TGTGCCAGCAGCTTGGCGATTAGCCCTGGAGAGACCCAGTACTTC. This gives the protein CASSLAISPGETQYF.

This clone has at least ten counts. This chain joins TRBV3-1 (or the pseudogene TRBV3-2) and TRBJ2-1, with D perhaps TRBD2 (6 bases). Trimming shortened V by 1 base and J by 6 bases, and 19 bases separated the two germline ends. CDR1 is LGHDT, CDR2 YNNKEL, per germline (reference sequence). There are 17 residues in the CDR3. CDR3 region: CASSQGGTGVMGNEQFF. The CDR3 DNA reads as TGTGCCAGCAGCCAAGGAGGGACGGGAGTAATGGGCAATGAGCAGTTCTTC.

V and J are TRBV7-8 and TRBJ2-2; TRBD1 matches 8 bases. The CDR3 sequence is 15 residues long. Germline CDR1 SGHVS, CDR2 FQNEAQ. V gave up 8 bases and J gave up 1 base; unmatched junction bases: 6. CDR3 DNA: TGTGCCAGCCCCACCGGGACAGGGAACACCGGGGAGCTGTTTTTT. It encodes CASPTGTGNTGELFF. Drawing the rest from reference TRBV7-8 and TRBJ2-2, the complete variable domain is GAGVSQSPRYKVAKRGQDVALRCDPISGHVSLFWYQQALGQGPEFLTYFQNEAQLDKSGLPSDRFFAERPEGSVSTLKIQRTQQEDSAVYLCASPTGTGNTGELFFGEGSRLTVL.

The genes are TRBV5-1 and TRBJ2-5, with 8 nucleotides matching TRBD2. In germline, CDR1 is SGHRS, CDR2 YFSETQ. The CDR3 extends over 19 amino acids. V trimming: 0 bases; J trimming: 5 bases; junction bases outside the gene matches: 18. CDR3 protein: CASSLDGGGRLGSQETQYF. The CDR3 nucleotides read TGCGCCAGCAGCTTGGACGGCGGCGGGAGGCTCGGATCACAGGAGACCCAGTACTTC. The full variable domain, with the rest looked up from reference TRBV5-1 and TRBJ2-5, is KAGVTQTPRYLIKTRGQQVTLSCSPISGHRSVSWYQQTPGQGLQFLFEYFSETQRNKGNFPGRFSGRQFSNSRSEMNVSTLELGDSALYLCASSLDGGGRLGSQETQYFGPGTRLLVL.

The chain recombines TRBV27 with TRBJ2-2; 9 bases are shared with TRBD2. The CDR3 sequence is 16 residues long. The germline CDR1 and CDR2 sequences are MNHEY and SMNVEV (reference sequence). Trimming at V came to 3 bases and at J to 2 bases, leaving 4 bases not matched to a gene. The CDR3 region has the DNA TGTGCCAGCAGTTTGACTAGCGGAGCTAACACCGGGGAGCTGTTTTTT. It encodes CASSLTSGANTGELFF.

The V call is TRBV7-2, the J call TRBJ2-7; TRBD2 matches at 10 bases. J was trimmed by 6 bases and V by 5 bases; bases with no gene match: 10. CDR1 SGHTA and CDR2 FQGNSA come from the germline V gene. CDR3 size: 15 residues. CDR3 in amino acids: CASSTHLAGVSEQYF. The CDR3 DNA reads TGTGCCAGCAGCACCCATCTAGCGGGAGTCTCCGAGCAGTACTTC.

V gene TRBV6-1 combines with J gene TRBJ1-3; D is unclear. V was shortened by 1 base and J by 10 bases, with 11 bases between the two germline ends. This CDR3 is built from 13 residues. Looked up from germline, CDR1 is MNHNS and CDR2 is SASEGT. The CDR3 nucleotides are TGTGCCAGCAGTGAAGTTCAGATATCTACCATATATTTT. Protein sequence: CASSEVQISTIYF.

As DNA, the CDR3 is TGTGCCATCAGTGAGTCGATCCTAGCTGGTTTAAAAAACATTCAGTACTTC. Encoded protein: CAISESILAGLKNIQYF. The V and J genes are TRBV10-3 and TRBJ2-4; a possible D gene is TRBD2 (5 bases). The CDR3 contains 17 residues. CDR1 is ENHRY, CDR2 SYGVKD, per germline. The germline V and J ends were trimmed by 0 bases and 4 bases, with 16 bases remaining between them.

This sequence joins TRBV5-1 and TRBJ2-7; no clear D. Trimming removed 2 bases from V and 7 bases from J, with 22 bases in between. The CDR3 has 16 amino acids. Germline loops: CDR1 SGHRS, CDR2 YFSETQ. In DNA, the CDR3 is TGCGCCAGCAGCTTCGGGTACGGCGGCCCCTTGGTTGAGCAGTACTTC. As protein: CASSFGYGGPLVEQYF.

In its sample, this clone was seen once. The CDR3: CASSFGGTNEKLFF. In DNA, the CDR3 is TGTGCCAGCAGCTTTGGGGGGACTAATGAAAAACTGTTTTTT. J is TRBJ1-4 and V is TRBV11-2; the D gene is possibly TRBD1 (5 bases). The CDR3 runs 14 residues. The V and J ends lost 3 bases and 2 bases respectively, with 7 bases between them. Germline V gene data show CDR1 as SGHAT and CDR2 as FQNNGV.

This clone was counted once. The V gene is TRBV27, the J gene TRBJ2-2, with a tentative D call TRBD2 (5 bases). The germline V gene has CDR1 MNHEY and CDR2 SMNVEV (reference sequence). The CDR3 is 14 amino acids. Trimming cost V 7 bases and J 1 base, with 10 bases left between them. The DNA of the CDR3 is TGTGCCAGCAACGGGAAGGGGAACACCGGGGAGCTGTTTTTT. Amino acids: CASNGKGNTGELFF.

The chain employs TRBV5-6 and TRBJ1-4; 10 positions agree with TRBD1. Germline assignment: CDR1 SGHDT and CDR2 YYEEEE. The trim removed 4 bases at V and 4 bases at J, leaving 7 bases unmatched. The CDR3 contains 16 residues. The CDR3 DNA is TGTGCCAGCAGCCTAGGCGGACAGGGGGATAATGAAAAACTGTTTTTT. This sequence encodes CASSLGGQGDNEKLFF.

V is TRBV7-9 and J is TRBJ2-7; TRBD1 aligns across 8 bases. CDR1 and CDR2 from the germline V gene are SEHNR and FQNEAQ (reference sequence). J was trimmed by 2 bases and V by 4 bases; bases with no gene match: 10. This CDR3 has 16 amino acids. CDR3 DNA: TGTGCCAGCAGCTCCGAACGACAGGGGCGACCCTACGAGCAGTACTTC. Its translation: CASSSERQGRPYEQYF. The full variable domain, its missing parts supplied by reference TRBV7-9 and TRBJ2-7, is DTGVSQNPRHKITKRGQNVTFRCDPISEHNRLYWYRQTLGQGPEFLTYFQNEAQLEKSRLLSDRFSAERPKGSFSTLEIQRTEQGDSAMYLCASSSERQGRPYEQYFGPGTRLTVT.

The chain recombines TRBV7-3 with TRBJ2-5; D unresolved. This CDR3 contains 13 residues. V was pared by 5 bases and J by 3 bases, with 10 bases between. Germline V gene lookup returns CDR1 SGHTA and CDR2 FQGTGA. The CDR3 is CASSPHEKETQYF. CDR3 nucleotides: TGTGCCAGCAGCCCGCACGAGAAAGAGACCCAGTACTTC.

In this sample, this clone turned up once. The V gene is TRBV18, the J gene TRBJ1-1, with D hard to call. Germline V lookup: CDR1 KGHSH, CDR2 LQKENI. CDR3 size: 14 residues. V dropped 5 bases and J dropped 0 bases, with 10 bases sitting between them. The CDR3: CASSYSPLNTEAFF. CDR3 DNA sequence: TGTGCCAGCTCATACAGCCCGCTGAACACTGAAGCTTTCTTT.

The gene calls are TRBV7-6 and TRBJ1-4; weak D call: TRBD1 (5 bases). CDR3 length: 15 residues. V lost 2 bases and J lost 4, with 11 bases in between. CDR1 is SGHVS and CDR2 is FNYEAQ in the germline V gene. The CDR3 region has the DNA TGTGCCAGCAGCTTACCGGGACTGCTTAATGAAAAACTGTTTTTT. Protein: CASSLPGLLNEKLFF. Drawing the rest from reference TRBV7-6 and TRBJ1-4, the complete variable domain is GAGVSQSPRYKVTKRGQDVALRCDPISGHVSLYWYRQALGQGPEFLTYFNYEAQQDKSGLPNDRFSAERPEGSISTLTIQRTEQRDSAMYRCASSLPGLLNEKLFFGSGTQLSVL.

The V gene is TRBV7-3, the J gene TRBJ2-1, with D possibly TRBD2 on 6 matching bases. CDR3 length: 13 residues. The V end was cut by 4 bases, the J end by 5 bases, with 9 bases between. The V gene's germline CDR1 is SGHTA and CDR2 FQGTGA. In nucleotides, the CDR3 is TGTGCCAGCAGCTCGGGACTCAACAATGAGCAGTTCTTC. It encodes CASSSGLNNEQFF.

This chain connects TRBV3-1 (or the pseudogene TRBV3-2) to TRBJ1-4; D remains unclear. CDR1 LGHDT and CDR2 YNNKEL come from the germline V gene (reference sequence). The germline V and J ends were trimmed by 7 bases and 5 bases, with 11 bases remaining between them. The CDR3 sequence is 13 residues long. CDR3 bases: TGTGCCAGCACCCCACGAGAAAATGAAAAACTGTTTTTT. Translating it yields CASTPRENEKLFF.

For the CDR3, the DNA is TGTGCCAGCAGTTTAGTGGGGGCAAAGACCCAGTACTTC. This codes for CASSLVGAKTQYF. The rearrangement uses TRBV28 and TRBJ2-5; tentative D call: TRBD1 (6 bases). The germline V gene has CDR1 MDHEN and CDR2 SYDVKM. The CDR3 length is 13 residues. Trimming removed 2 bases at V and 6 bases at J, with 10 bases between.

In its sample, this clone was seen once. The chain links TRBV9 to TRBJ2-1; the D gene is possibly TRBD2 (5 bases). V was shortened by 4 bases and J by 6 bases, with 20 bases between the two germline ends. The CDR3 loop spans 16 amino acids. Germline V gives CDR1 SGDLS, CDR2 YYNGEE. As DNA, the CDR3 is TGTGCCAGCAGCCCCAGAGGGCTAGTCATTCCCAATGAGCAGTTCTTC. As protein: CASSPRGLVIPNEQFF.

The chain uses TRBV5-1 and TRBJ2-7; TRBD2 aligns across 8 bases. With V trimmed by 3 bases and J by 6 bases, 14 bases remained unmatched. In germline, CDR1 is SGHRS, CDR2 YFSETQ. The CDR3 totals 16 residues. The CDR3 loop is CASSYIEAGAPGEQYF. CDR3 bases: TGCGCCAGCAGCTACATTGAAGCGGGAGCCCCTGGCGAGCAGTACTTC.